What follows are 9 T cell receptor beta chains derived from one specimen sequenced in a study of cytomegalovirus exposure and HLA in healthy donors. Vbeta (60) and Jbeta (13) primers were used in the PCR. Here immunoSEQ multiplex PCR was the method, and the copy in TCRdb shows in-frame clones only, minus some. The sample has over 150,000 clones; under 90% are singletons. The sequencing sample was made of PBMCs. All receptors come from a man aged 18 to 30 in good health and CMV-seronegative.

The J gene is TRBJ1-2, the V gene TRBV6-4; D is ambiguous. The CDR3 runs 15 residues. Trimming took off 4 bases at V and 2 bases at J, with 14 bases between the two ends. Germline V CDR1 and CDR2: MRHNA, SNTAGT. The CDR3 coding sequence is TGTGCCAGCAGTGTCGCTCGGGGAGACAACTATGGCTACACCTTC. The encoded protein is CASSVARGDNYGYTF.

J is TRBJ2-3 and V is TRBV4-2; D might be TRBD1 (7 bases). V was shortened by 1 base and J by 2 bases, with 13 bases between the two germline ends. CDR1 LGHNA and CDR2 YNFKEQ come from the germline V gene. The CDR3 totals 16 residues. Here the CDR3 reads CASSQGQGGYTDTQYF. CDR3 DNA sequence: TGTGCCAGCAGCCAAGGTCAGGGGGGTTACACAGATACGCAGTATTTT.

This clone was seen once. The V call is TRBV18, the J call TRBJ1-1; perhaps TRBD1 as D (6 bases). The CDR3 is 16 residues long. V was clipped by 2 bases and J by 6 bases, with 19 bases between them. The germline V gene encodes CDR1 KGHSH and CDR2 LQKENI. The CDR3 nucleotides are TGTGCCAGCTCACCATCCCTCTTAGCACAGGGATCTGAAGCTTTCTTT. Translation: CASSPSLLAQGSEAFF. The entire variable domain, with the rest obtained from reference TRBV18 and TRBJ1-1, is as follows: NAGVMQNPRHLVRRRGQEARLRCSPMKGHSHVYWYRQLPEEGLKFMVYLQKENIIDESGMPKERFSAEFPKEGPSILRIQQVVRGDSAAYFCASSPSLLAQGSEAFFGQGTRLTVV.

The sample holds one count of this clone. The chain is built from TRBV19 and TRBJ2-5, with 9 bases matching TRBD2. CDR1 is LNHDA, CDR2 SQIVND, per germline (reference sequence). Trimming at V came to 4 bases and at J to 7 bases, leaving 19 bases not matched to a gene. The CDR3 has 18 residues. The CDR3 bases are TGTGCCAGTAGTACCTCCGGGATAGCGGGAGAGATCGGGGGGACCCAGTACTTC. Translation gives CASSTSGIAGEIGGTQYF.

This clone was seen a few times. CDR3 coding DNA: TGTGCCAGCAGCCCAACCGCAACAGGGACTGGAAACACCATATATTTT. Protein sequence: CASSPTATGTGNTIYF. The chain carries TRBV7-2 and TRBJ1-3; perhaps TRBD1 as D (6 bases). The CDR3 sequence is 16 residues long. V lost 5 bases to trimming and J lost 2 bases, with 16 bases between them. From germline, CDR1 is SGHTA and CDR2 FQGNSA.

The chain recombines TRBV9 with TRBJ2-7, with TRBD2 matching over 12 bases. The V gene's germline CDR1 is SGDLS and CDR2 YYNGEE. J lost 3 bases, V lost 3 bases, and 7 bases had no gene match. This CDR3 has 16 residues. CDR3 residues: CASSAGTSGRGYEQYF. CDR3 sequence (DNA): TGTGCCAGCAGCGCCGGGACTAGCGGGCGCGGCTACGAGCAGTACTTC.

This chain links TRBV7-8 with TRBJ2-1; 9 nucleotides match TRBD2. This CDR3 is built from 16 residues. Germline trimming cut 4 bases from V and 5 bases from J; bases unmatched to any gene: 9. Germline assignment: CDR1 SGHVS and CDR2 FQNEAQ. The CDR3 nucleotides read TGTGCCAGCAGCTCAGCTTGGCGGGAGGGGAACAATGAGCAGTTCTTC. This codes for CASSSAWREGNNEQFF.

The chain combines TRBV5-4 with TRBJ1-1; the D gene is possibly TRBD1 (6 bases). The CDR3 covers 11 residues. The V end was cut by 4 bases, the J end by 8 bases, with 9 bases between. CDR1 and CDR2 (germline): SGHNT, YYREEE (reference sequence). As DNA, the CDR3 is TGTGCCAGCAGCCAAGGACAGGAAGCTTTCTTT. It translates to CASSQGQEAFF.

This clone came up once. The V and J genes are TRBV27 and TRBJ1-1, with D possibly being TRBD1 (6 bases). Looked up from germline, CDR1 is MNHEY and CDR2 is SMNVEV (reference sequence). Trimming shortened V by 6 bases and J by 2 bases, and 13 bases separated the two germline ends. CDR3 length: 14 amino acids. This CDR3 is CASRPGDRNTEAFF. The DNA of the CDR3 is TGTGCCAGCAGACCAGGGGACCGAAACACTGAAGCTTTCTTT.